This paragraph reports one T cell receptor beta chain. No antigen is known for it. Nothing much larger sits one base from this clone, and base qualities are not available. The CDR3 regions of human TCRbeta chains were analyzed by immunosequencing. Processing in the source paper ran as follows. Repertoire TCRs were checked for matches against a reference library of SARS-CoV-2-specific TCRs that had been generated using the MIRA antigen-specificity platform. Breadth meant the fraction of unique TCRs that were SARS-CoV-2-associated, whereas depth meant the fraction of total T cells that were SARS-CoV-2-associated. Each spike-specific TCR was assigned to its reactive spike region and to a CD4 or CD8 class using the MIRA data. Log10-transformed breadth and depth values were compared by one-way ANOVA with Sidak's multiple comparisons tests. TCRdb took this table from immuneACCESS and kept in-frame rearrangements with V and J called. Such tables lack part of the clones; where checked against another copy, unresolved V genes explain under half of the gap, and the rest is unexplained. V and J calls and clone size come straight from that table; D and trimming were deduced from the DNA. The sample records more than 95,000 clones, about 89% of which are singletons. The ten biggest clones cover around 30% of the sample.

Reading the germline V gene gives CDR1 MGHRA and CDR2 YSYEKL. There are 15 amino acids in the CDR3, from cysteine to phenylalanine inclusive. This entry keeps only the CDR3 DNA: 45 bases, framed from base 1. V loses 0 bases of germline sequence and J loses 4 bases, and the interval between the two ends is 10 bases. The sample belongs to a study of T cell responses to AZD1222 COVID-19 vaccine (dated by TCRdb to the early 2020s). For context, the study as a whole: Because spike-specific TCR depth and breadth did not differ between the two schedules, AZD1222 recipients who got a second dose at roughly 4 weeks were pooled with those who got a second dose at roughly 12 weeks. TCR sequencing was performed for 230 to 250 trial participants, of whom 200 to 210 were given two doses of AZD1222 and approximately 26 were given two doses of MenACWY control vaccine. Trial participants were enrolled by age into subgroups of 18-55, 56-69 and 70-plus years, and about 150, 27 and 61 TCR-sequenced participants, respectively, were included in these subgroups. What the authors observed across the whole study: Because no day 14 peak-response samples were available, repertoires were characterized only after the peak T cell response. The vaccine-associated CD4 TCRs covered the entire spike protein, and the dominant responses fell in regions 160-218 and 743-854. Conclusions about previously exposed vaccinees are limited, since just six or seven AZD1222 recipients were seropositive for SARS-CoV-2 at baseline. Participants were mostly white British and included more females than males, and it was suggested by the authors that clonal diversity may have been underestimated. Epitopes outside the regions mutated in the B.1.351 and B.1.1.7 variants were reportedly recognized by nearly half of the unique spike-specific TCRs. After two AZD1222 doses, spike-specific TCR breadth and depth were significantly higher than at day 0 and than in MenACWY recipients. In the small 56-69-year group, the increase in depth fell short of significance, most likely because of low power.

This sample's time point label indicates: baseline before first vaccination. Samples from vaccinated people were obtained from the UK trials COV001 and COV002, which included a single-blind randomized controlled phase 2/3 trial of AZD1222 (ChAdOx1 nCoV-19) in healthy adults. Trial participant PBMC samples were collected at day 0 and day 28 after the second dose for TCRbeta chain sequencing. The clonotype originates from an adult in good health. This material consisted of peripheral blood, taken on day 0 of AZD1222 vaccination. This chain joins TRBV4-1 to TRBJ1-3, with the identity of the D gene unclear. The CDR3 reads as follows: CASSQDVGFGNTIYF. The nucleotide sequence reads as follows: TGCGCCAGCAGCCAAGATGTGGGGTTCGGAAACACCATATATTTT.